Presented here are 31 T cell receptor beta chains from one specimen sequenced in a study of a mutant IDH1 vaccine in newly diagnosed glioma. Clones were sequenced by immunoSEQ multiplex PCR, and TCRdb holds only the in-frame ones, with some missing. Seen here are about 96,000 clones, 80% observed once, and the top ten hold 6% to 8%. The time point: baseline, week 1 (first vaccination visit). Regarding treatment: pre-vaccination baseline after standard-of-care therapy. The sample here was PBMCs, taken from a glioma patient treated with radiotherapy, temozolomide or both. Source of these receptors: a man aged 40-55 years with glioma.

The chain recombines TRBV5-1 with TRBJ1-4; D remains unclear. The CDR3 sequence is 14 residues long. CDR1 SGHRS and CDR2 YFSETQ come from the germline V gene. Trimming removed 2 bases at V and 3 bases at J, with 8 bases between. CDR3 region: CASSFLMANEKLFF. CDR3 coding DNA: TGCGCCAGCAGCTTCCTGATGGCTAATGAAAAACTGTTTTTT.

A word on this clone: A junction end diverges from the germline sequence, so it may reflect a read error. This chain joins TRBV7-7 and TRBJ2-1, with 8 bases aligning to TRBD1. This CDR3 spans 16 amino acids. Looked up from germline, CDR1 is SSHAT and CDR2 is FNYEAQ (reference sequence). The CDR3 reads CASSLLGQGAPNEQFF. The DNA for the CDR3 is TGTGCTAGCAGCTTATTGGGTCAGGGGGCGCCCAATGAGCAGTTCTTC.

The CDR3 protein is CASSRAAREMETQYF. In DNA, the CDR3 is TGTGCCAGTAGCCGCGCGGCGAGGGAAATGGAGACCCAGTACTTC. This chain joins TRBV19 and TRBJ2-5; D might be TRBD2 (5 bases). The ends were cut back, 6 bases at V and 5 bases at J, with 19 bases in the middle. The CDR3 extends over 15 amino acids. CDR1 and CDR2 from the germline V gene are LNHDA and SQIVND (reference sequence).

This chain links TRBV10-3 with TRBJ2-2; D remains unclear. The CDR3 totals 14 residues. The germline V gene has CDR1 ENHRY and CDR2 SYGVKD. V lost 8 bases to trimming and J lost 5 bases, with 15 bases between them. The CDR3 nucleotides are TGTGCCATCCGGACGGAGTCTACTACCGGGGAGCTGTTTTTT. This gives the protein CAIRTESTTGELFF.

The rearrangement joins TRBV6-6 to TRBJ1-4; possible D gene TRBD1, 5 bases. From germline, CDR1 is MNHNY and CDR2 SVGAGI (reference sequence). This CDR3 contains 14 residues. V was cut by 4 bases and J by 3 bases, with 9 bases left in between. The CDR3 reads CASSSQVPNEKLFF. The CDR3 DNA reads TGTGCCAGCAGTTCACAGGTTCCTAATGAAAAACTGTTTTTT.

The J gene is TRBJ1-1, the V gene TRBV15, with D perhaps TRBD1 (5 bases). The CDR3 length is 15 residues. V dropped 0 bases and J dropped 1 base, with 9 bases sitting between them. The V gene's germline CDR1 is LNHNV and CDR2 YYDKDF (reference sequence). CDR3 coding DNA: TGTGCCACCAGCAGAGATCCAGGGCAGAACACTGAAGCTTTCTTT. Its protein product is CATSRDPGQNTEAFF.

The chain combines TRBV10-3 with TRBJ2-1, with D possibly matching TRBD2 (5 bases). Germline V gene lookup returns CDR1 ENHRY and CDR2 SYGVKD. CDR3 length: 15 residues. V was pared by 7 bases and J by 4 bases, with 17 bases between. As DNA, the CDR3 is TGTGCCATCAATCACGCTAGCCGGTCTTACAATGAGCAGTTCTTC. Translated, it gives CAINHASRSYNEQFF.

V and J are TRBV4-1 and TRBJ2-5, with D possibly being TRBD1 or TRBD2 (5 bases each). The V gene lost 2 bases and the J gene lost 4 bases, with 14 bases spanning the gap. Germline V gene lookup returns CDR1 MGHRA and CDR2 YSYEKL. The CDR3 totals 15 residues. Written as DNA, the CDR3 is TGCGCCAGCAGCCAACCGGGGCCTCGGGGAGAGACCCAGTACTTC. Translation: CASSQPGPRGETQYF.

This clone was recorded only once. This chain links TRBV6-6 with TRBJ2-1, with a possible D match to TRBD2 (5 bases). V was cut by 2 bases and J by 4 bases, with 12 bases left in between. Germline V CDR1 and CDR2: MNHNY, SVGAGI (reference sequence). The CDR3 has 15 residues. The CDR3 region is CASSYPALAYNEQFF. The CDR3 nucleotides read TGTGCCAGCAGTTACCCCGCGTTAGCGTACAATGAGCAGTTCTTC.

The chain carries TRBV4-2 and TRBJ2-1, with 8 bases identical to TRBD1. Germline lookup yields CDR1 LGHNA and CDR2 YNFKEQ. This CDR3 has 15 amino acids. V was pared by 1 base and J by 6 bases, with 5 bases of the junction left unmatched. The CDR3 bases are TGTGCCAGCAGCCAAGCCGGGACAGGCCTCAATGAGCAGTTCTTC. Translation gives CASSQAGTGLNEQFF.

This clone was counted between two and nine times. The V call is TRBV27, the J call TRBJ2-7; 9 bases are a match to TRBD1. Trimming removed 2 bases from V and 3 bases from J; junction bases left unmatched: 8. Per the germline V gene, CDR1 is MNHEY and CDR2 is SMNVEV (reference sequence). CDR3 size: 16 residues. The CDR3 protein is CASSLIPTGGDYEQYF. The DNA for the CDR3 is TGTGCCAGCAGTTTAATCCCGACAGGGGGTGACTACGAGCAGTACTTC.

This clone is judged medium-sized. This chain connects TRBV4-1 to TRBJ1-2, with D perhaps matching TRBD1 (6 bases). The CDR3 runs 14 residues. Trimming took 5 bases from V and 4 from J, leaving 14 bases between them. Germline CDR1 MGHRA, CDR2 YSYEKL. CDR3 amino acids: CASSYLGQSYGYTF. The CDR3 region has the DNA TGCGCCAGCAGCTACCTTGGACAGTCCTATGGCTACACCTTC.

This clone was recorded only once. V and J are TRBV7-2 and TRBJ2-2; D is unresolved. Germline CDR1 and CDR2: SGHTA and FQGNSA. The CDR3 is 13 residues long. Trimming shortened V by 1 base and J by 5 bases, and 5 bases separated the two germline ends. The CDR3 sequence is CASSLGPTGELFF. CDR3 coding DNA: TGTGCCAGCAGCTTAGGTCCTACCGGGGAGCTGTTTTTT.

This clone was seen just once. This chain connects TRBV11-2 to TRBJ1-4; 9 nucleotides match TRBD1. The germline V gene has CDR1 SGHAT and CDR2 FQNNGV. The CDR3 has 16 residues. J was trimmed by 7 bases and V by 5 bases; bases with no gene match: 11. Written as DNA, the CDR3 is TGTGCCAGCAGCAACAGATACAGGGGGCGTGCTGAAAAACTGTTTTTT. Its protein is CASSNRYRGRAEKLFF. The complete variable domain, with remaining parts taken from reference TRBV11-2 and TRBJ1-4, reads EAGVAQSPRYKIIEKRQSVAFWCNPISGHATLYWYQQILGQGPKLLIQFQNNGVVDDSQLPKDRFSAERLKGVDSTLKIQPAKLEDSAVYLCASSNRYRGRAEKLFFGSGTQLSVL.

The chain joins TRBV5-4 to TRBJ1-4; D gene ambiguous. CDR1 SGHNT and CDR2 YYREEE come from the germline V gene (reference sequence). Trimming cost V 0 bases and J 6 bases, with 9 bases left between them. The CDR3 covers 14 residues. CDR3 sequence reads: CASSLGGPDEKLFF. CDR3 nucleotide sequence: TGTGCCAGCAGCTTGGGAGGTCCGGATGAAAAACTGTTTTTT.

This chain connects TRBV15 to TRBJ1-2; no reliable D call. Trimming took 1 base from V and 4 from J, leaving 10 bases between them. Germline V CDR1 and CDR2: LNHNV, YYDKDF (reference sequence). The CDR3 runs 14 residues. For the CDR3, the DNA is TGTGCCACCAGCAGAGGAGACTCCGGCTATGGCTACACCTTC. Residues: CATSRGDSGYGYTF.

This clone was found many times. The V call is TRBV27, the J call TRBJ1-1; D ambiguous. This CDR3 has 14 residues. V was cut by 0 bases and J by 4 bases, with 9 bases left in between. Germline values: CDR1 MNHEY, CDR2 SMNVEV (reference sequence). CDR3 protein: CASSLSLHRTEAFF. The CDR3 region has the DNA TGTGCCAGCAGTTTATCCCTCCACCGCACTGAAGCTTTCTTT.

This chain connects TRBV4-3 to TRBJ1-2; TRBD1 might be the D (6 bases). The CDR3 sequence is 14 residues long. Trimming left V 4 bases short and J 5 bases short, with 14 bases between. Germline CDR1 reads LGHNA; CDR2 reads YSLEER. The DNA of the CDR3 is TGCGCCAGCAGCCCCGGTGGGACACCGTATGGCTACACCTTC. This sequence encodes CASSPGGTPYGYTF.

The chain carries TRBV5-4 and TRBJ1-4; 7 bases align to TRBD1. With 3 bases clipped from V and 8 bases from J, the junction kept 7 bases outside the gene matches. Germline assignment: CDR1 SGHNT and CDR2 YYREEE (reference sequence). CDR3 size: 14 residues. The CDR3 loop is CASSSGTVIEKLFF. The CDR3 bases are TGTGCCAGCAGCTCCGGGACAGTAATCGAAAAACTGTTTTTT.

The chain is built from TRBV15 and TRBJ1-2; no clear D. The V gene's germline CDR1 is LNHNV and CDR2 YYDKDF (reference sequence). CDR3 length: 13 amino acids. V was shortened by 2 bases and J by 1 base, with 5 bases between the two germline ends. In DNA, the CDR3 is TGTGCCACCAGCAGACAGGATAACTATGGCTACACCTTC. This gives the protein CATSRQDNYGYTF.

This chain uses TRBV7-2 with TRBJ2-4, with D perhaps TRBD1 (5 bases). This CDR3 has 14 amino acids. V lost 1 base and J lost 2, with 6 bases in between. Germline loops: CDR1 SGHTA, CDR2 FQGNSA. CDR3 residues: CASSLDRTKNIQYF. In DNA form, the CDR3 reads TGTGCCAGCAGCTTAGACAGGACCAAAAACATTCAGTACTTC.

This rearrangement joins TRBV27 to TRBJ2-7, with a possible D match to TRBD2 (8 bases). The CDR3 has 20 residues. Germline loops: CDR1 MNHEY, CDR2 SMNVEV (reference sequence). V lost 5 bases and J 0 bases, leaving 29 bases between the germline ends. The CDR3 is CASSTGNLRGLAGDSYEQYF. DNA for the CDR3: TGTGCCAGCAGTACTGGGAACCTAAGGGGGCTAGCGGGTGACTCCTACGAGCAGTACTTC.

The chain recombines TRBV30 with TRBJ1-2; 7 nucleotides line up with TRBD1. The junction had 14 bases not matched to a gene; V was cut back by 7 bases and J by 6 bases. The V gene's germline CDR1 is GTSNPN and CDR2 SVGIG (reference sequence). The length of the CDR3 is 14 residues. CDR3 region: CASFLDRDLHGYTF. The CDR3 nucleotides are TGTGCCTCCTTCCTCGACAGGGATTTGCATGGCTACACCTTC.

This chain joins TRBV6-4 and TRBJ1-1, with D unclear. This CDR3 region has 13 residues. V dropped 5 bases and J dropped 3 bases, with 10 bases sitting between them. CDR1 and CDR2 from the germline V gene are MRHNA and SNTAGT. The CDR3: CASSHAWDTEAFF. The CDR3 DNA sequence: TGTGCCAGCAGTCATGCCTGGGACACTGAAGCTTTCTTT.

V usage is TRBV5-6 and J usage is TRBJ1-2; the D gene is possibly TRBD1 (5 bases). The germline V and J ends were trimmed by 1 base and 4 bases, with 14 bases remaining between them. This CDR3 has 15 residues. The germline gives CDR1 SGHDT, CDR2 YYEEEE. CDR3 in DNA: TGTGCCAGCAGCTTGTCCACAGGCCTGGGCTATGGCTACACCTTC. Translating it yields CASSLSTGLGYGYTF.

CDR3 nucleotide sequence: TGTGCCTGGTCTAGCGGGGGGGCCTCCGAGCAGTACTTC. Protein product: CAWSSGGASEQYF. The chain joins TRBV30 to TRBJ2-7, with TRBD2 identical over 12 bases. Germline V gene lookup returns CDR1 GTSNPN and CDR2 SVGIG (reference sequence). V lost 5 bases, J lost 6 bases, and 5 bases stayed unmatched. The CDR3 has 13 residues.

The rearrangement links TRBV6-5 to TRBJ1-1; no reliable D call. The CDR3 covers 12 residues. From germline, CDR1 is MNHEY and CDR2 SVGAGI. The V and J ends lost 0 bases and 3 bases respectively, with 2 bases between them. The CDR3 is CASSYSDTEAFF. DNA for the CDR3: TGTGCCAGCAGTTACTCCGACACTGAAGCTTTCTTT.

The chain recombines TRBV7-8 with TRBJ2-2; 11 bases map to TRBD2. Germline CDR1 and CDR2: SGHVS and FQNEAQ. This CDR3 is built from 17 residues. V lost 2 bases and J lost 4; bases outside the gene matches: 6. The CDR3, as DNA: TGTGCCAGCAGCTTACCATTAGCGGGGGGGACCACCGGGGAGCTGTTTTTT. As protein: CASSLPLAGGTTGELFF.

This clone was counted between two and nine times. This chain joins TRBV4-3 and TRBJ2-2; D remains ambiguous. This CDR3 spans 14 amino acids. V lost 8 bases and J lost 1, with 11 bases in between. The germline CDR1 and CDR2 sequences are LGHNA and YSLEER. DNA for the CDR3: TGCGCCAGCTCTCTCCTAAGGAACACCGGGGAGCTGTTTTTT. This translates into CASSLLRNTGELFF.

The genes are TRBV6-4 and TRBJ1-6; 7 bases line up with TRBD1. Germline V gene lookup returns CDR1 MRHNA and CDR2 SNTAGT. Trimming at V came to 0 bases and at J to 10 bases, leaving 3 bases not matched to a gene. The length of the CDR3 is 14 residues. CDR3 DNA sequence: TGTGCCAGCAGTGACTCCCCAGGGGGATCACCCCTCCACTTT. Translated: CASSDSPGGSPLHF.

The chain has TRBV9 and TRBJ1-2, with TRBD1 as a possible D gene (6 bases). Trimming cost V 10 bases and J 8 bases, with 21 bases left between them. The CDR3 covers 13 residues. Germline loops: CDR1 SGDLS, CDR2 YYNGEE. The CDR3 DNA reads as TGTGCCTCCAAAAGGCGGGGGGCAGAAGGCTACACCTTC. Protein product: CASKRRGAEGYTF.